What follows is one T cell receptor (beta chain) and its context. Antigen specificity is unknown. Sample barcodes and UMIs were carried by the TCR alpha and TCR beta cDNA libraries that 5'RACE generated with constant-segment primers. TCRdb reanalysed the 5' RACE reads using MiXCR and keeps one entry per CDR3 protein. This table holds about 390,000 distinct CDR3 sequences, 15% to 20% found once. These data originate in a study of T-cell memory formation after mild COVID-19. The overall study: Clustering of TCRs was largely donor specific.

General observations from the study: Nothing confirmed that second-wave clones peaking on day 37 were specific for SARS-CoV-2. CD4+ clones that contracted lay mainly in CM and EM; CD8+ ones lay in EMRA.

The CDR3 length is 14 residues. Trimming cost V 2 bases and J 7 bases; bases outside gene matches: 3. Germline assignment: CDR1 MNHEY and CDR2 SMNVEV (reference sequence). This sequence originates from a man aged 18 to 30 who had mild COVID-19 (a few samples of this study predate the infection). Cell type and time point are not known. Source material: PBMCs or a T cell subset sorted from them (not recorded which). The V gene is TRBV27, the J gene TRBJ2-2, with TRBD1 identical over 8 bases. CDR3 region: CASSLRQGYGELFF. The CDR3 bases are TGTGCCAGCAGTTTAAGACAGGGGTACGGGGAGCTGTTTTTT.